This T cell receptor (beta chain) originates from a study of cytomegalovirus exposure and HLA in healthy donors. Overall study results and limits: Follow-up analysis found HLA locus-dependent TCR association rates, highest for DRB1 and lowest for HLA-C. It is likely that the observed cluster of highly shared sequence variants was a sequencing artifact.

In the PCR, 60 Vbeta and 13 Jbeta primers were used. The data were produced by immunoSEQ multiplex PCR, yet TCRdb's version contains in-frame clones alone and is incomplete. Among fewer than 130,000 clones, under 85% were seen once, and the ten largest hold roughly 6.2%. Nominally healthy donors provided the samples, though records likely missed some immune exposures. In regard to this clone: Its antigen remains unidentified.

The sequenced sample was PBMCs. This TCR was recovered from a young man in good health and CMV-seropositive.

CDR3 nucleotide sequence: TGTGCCAGCAGCTTAGCCTCGACAGGGAACACCGGGGAGCTGTTTTTT. The encoded protein is CASSLASTGNTGELFF. This rearrangement joins TRBV7-9 to TRBJ2-2, with D perhaps matching TRBD1 (6 bases). The length of the CDR3 is 16 residues. Germline V gives CDR1 SEHNR, CDR2 FQNEAQ (reference sequence). The germline V and J ends were trimmed by 0 bases and 1 base, with 9 bases remaining between them.